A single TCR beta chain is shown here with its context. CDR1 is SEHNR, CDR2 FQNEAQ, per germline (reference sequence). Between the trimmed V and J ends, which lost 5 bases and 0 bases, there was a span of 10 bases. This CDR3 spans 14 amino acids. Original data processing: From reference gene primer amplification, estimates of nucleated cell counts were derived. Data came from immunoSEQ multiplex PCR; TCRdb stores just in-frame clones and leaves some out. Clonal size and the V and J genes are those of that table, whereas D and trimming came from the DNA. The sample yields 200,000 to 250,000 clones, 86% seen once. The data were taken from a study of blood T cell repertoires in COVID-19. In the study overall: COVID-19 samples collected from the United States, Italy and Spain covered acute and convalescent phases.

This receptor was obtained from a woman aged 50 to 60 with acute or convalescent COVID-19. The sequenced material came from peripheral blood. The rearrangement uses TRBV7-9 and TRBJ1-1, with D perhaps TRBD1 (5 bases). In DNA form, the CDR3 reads TGTGCCAGCAGCCTTGGACAACTGAACACTGAAGCTTTCTTT. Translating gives CASSLGQLNTEAFF.